These 30 T cell receptor beta chains came from one sample sequenced in a study of control samples from healthy donors and cancer patients. The repertoire was sequenced with immunoSEQ multiplex PCR; TCRdb's copy has only in-frame clones and lacks some. Among under 450,000 clones, about 93% were seen once, and the ten largest hold more than 6%. Sequencing was performed on PBMCs. These receptors originate from a man in his forties or fifties with head and neck cancer.

This clone has just one count. J is TRBJ2-3 and V is TRBV6-2 or TRBV6-3; TRBD2 agrees at 7 bases. The CDR3 has 14 residues. Per the germline V gene, CDR1 is MNHEY and CDR2 is SVGEGT. The junction had 6 bases not matched to a gene; V was cut back by 6 bases and J by 3 bases. CDR3 sequence: CASSPAGYTDTQYF. The CDR3 DNA reads TGTGCCAGCAGCCCAGCGGGGTATACAGATACGCAGTATTTT.

J is TRBJ1-2 and V is TRBV29-1, with D possibly being TRBD1 (5 bases). The V gene lost 5 bases and the J gene lost 6 bases, with 10 bases spanning the gap. Germline V lookup: CDR1 SQVTM, CDR2 ANQGSEA. The CDR3 has 11 residues. In DNA form, the CDR3 reads TGCAGCGTTCGGGACTTGGATGGCTACACCTTC. Amino acid sequence: CSVRDLDGYTF.

The rearrangement joins TRBV11-2 to TRBJ2-7; 9 bases line up with TRBD2. The CDR3 spans 14 residues. The V and J ends lost 3 bases and 4 bases, in that order; junction bases with no gene match: 4. CDR1 and CDR2 (germline): SGHAT, FQNNGV. CDR3 nucleotides: TGTGCCAGCAGCTTGGCTAGCGGGGATTACGAGCAGTACTTC. The encoded protein is CASSLASGDYEQYF.

This clone was counted only a few times. The rearrangement uses TRBV12-5 and TRBJ2-2; D unclear. Trimming pared 3 bases from V and 8 bases from J, leaving 7 bases between. Germline CDR1 is LGHNT and CDR2 is FRNRAP. This CDR3 comprises 12 residues. Here the CDR3 DNA reads TGTGCTAGTGGTTTTCAAGGGGGGGAGCTGTTTTTT. It is translated as CASGFQGGELFF.

The rearrangement links TRBV28 to TRBJ1-5; D unresolved. The CDR3 contains 14 residues. Trimming left V 3 bases short and J 1 base short, with 7 bases between. Germline V lookup: CDR1 MDHEN, CDR2 SYDVKM. The CDR3 DNA is TGTGCCAGCAGTTTTCCGGGGAGCAATCAGCCCCAGCATTTT. It yields the protein CASSFPGSNQPQHF.

J is TRBJ2-7 and V is TRBV5-1; D unresolved. V dropped 0 bases and J dropped 2 bases, with 12 bases sitting between them. From germline, CDR1 is SGHRS and CDR2 YFSETQ. This CDR3 contains 15 residues. CDR3 nucleotides: TGCGCCAGCAGCTTGGAGTTGGCCGCAGCCTACGAGCAGTACTTC. Translating gives CASSLELAAAYEQYF.

In its sample, this clone was seen a few times. The chain has TRBV28 and TRBJ2-3, with D possibly being TRBD1 or TRBD2 (5 bases each). The V gene lost 8 bases and the J gene lost 2 bases, with 14 bases spanning the gap. The CDR3 extends over 14 amino acids. Per the germline V gene, CDR1 is MDHEN and CDR2 is SYDVKM. The CDR3 here is CASRVGPVTDTQYF. The CDR3 DNA is TGTGCCAGCCGGGTGGGACCAGTCACAGATACGCAGTATTTT.

In nucleotides, the CDR3 is TGTGCCAGCATTCCGGACAGGGGGCATCAGCCCCAGCATTTT. It translates to CASIPDRGHQPQHF. The V call is TRBV2, the J call TRBJ1-5, with TRBD1 matching 11 bases. Germline V gene sequence: CDR1 SNHLY, CDR2 FYNNEI. J lost 5 bases, V lost 7 bases, and 4 bases had no gene match. This CDR3 is 14 amino acids long.

The gene calls are TRBV15 and TRBJ2-1; 15 bases fit TRBD2. This CDR3 comprises 17 residues. With V trimmed by 3 bases and J by 4 bases, 4 bases remained unmatched. The V gene's germline CDR1 is LNHNV and CDR2 YYDKDF (reference sequence). CDR3 sequence: CATSSGLAGGAYNEQFF. CDR3 coding DNA: TGTGCCACCAGCAGTGGACTAGCGGGAGGGGCATACAATGAGCAGTTCTTC.

This rearrangement joins TRBV30 to TRBJ2-5; D could derive from TRBD1 or TRBD2 (5 bases each). Trimming removed 1 base at V and 4 bases at J, with 10 bases between. This CDR3 contains 13 residues. Germline-derived CDR1 and CDR2 are GTSNPN and SVGIG (reference sequence). The CDR3 nucleotides read TGTGCCTGGAGTGGGGACGGCCGAGAGACCCAGTACTTC. Protein: CAWSGDGRETQYF.

This chain connects TRBV7-2 to TRBJ2-1; 9 nucleotides agree with TRBD2. This CDR3 spans 14 amino acids. Germline lookup yields CDR1 SGHTA and CDR2 FQGNSA. V dropped 1 base and J dropped 9; count of bases not matched to a gene: 4. CDR3 bases: TGTGCCAGCAGCTTAGGTAGCGGGGGCCGTGAGCAGTTCTTC. Protein: CASSLGSGGREQFF.

The chain is built from TRBV19 and TRBJ2-5; TRBD1 is a possible D gene (5 bases). Germline V gene sequence: CDR1 LNHDA, CDR2 SQIVND (reference sequence). CDR3 length equals 13 residues. The V end was cut by 7 bases, the J end by 4 bases, with 13 bases between. The CDR3 region has the DNA TGTGCCAGTAAAGTTCAGGGATCAGAGACCCAGTACTTC. Residues: CASKVQGSETQYF.

This sequence joins TRBV6-1 and TRBJ1-3; the D is unclear. Trimming cost V 3 bases and J 5 bases, with 11 bases left between them. Germline lookup yields CDR1 MNHNS and CDR2 SASEGT. The CDR3 is 14 residues long. For the CDR3, the DNA is TGTGCCAGCAGTGATGAGTTTAGTAGAAACACCATATATTTT. Protein: CASSDEFSRNTIYF.

The chain couples TRBV7-8 to TRBJ2-3; TRBD2 matches at 11 bases. Per germline, CDR1 SGHVS and CDR2 FQNEAQ. J gave up 4 bases and V 5 bases, and 2 bases lay outside the gene matches. The CDR3 spans 14 residues. The DNA of the CDR3 is TGTGCCAGCAGCCTACTAGCGGGAGCAGATACGCAGTATTTT. Amino acid sequence: CASSLLAGADTQYF.

Here the CDR3 DNA reads TGTGCCAGCAGTGATTTGGCGGGCACCCAAGAGACCCAGTACTTC. Protein: CASSDLAGTQETQYF. The rearrangement joins TRBV6-1 to TRBJ2-5; D possibly corresponds to TRBD2 (5 bases). Germline CDR1 reads MNHNS; CDR2 reads SASEGT. This CDR3 comprises 15 residues. The V and J ends lost 3 bases and 1 base respectively, with 12 bases between them.

The V and J genes are TRBV6-2 or TRBV6-3 and TRBJ2-7; 14 bases fit TRBD2. CDR1 MNHEY and CDR2 SVGEGT come from the germline V gene. The V segment lost 5 bases and the J segment 5 bases; nucleotides outside the gene matches: 8. The length of the CDR3 is 16 residues. This CDR3 reads CASSPPGLAGVHEQYF. The CDR3 DNA reads as TGTGCCAGCAGTCCGCCGGGACTAGCGGGAGTCCACGAGCAGTACTTC.

The V and J genes are TRBV29-1 and TRBJ2-7; TRBD1 matches at 12 bases. Germline-derived CDR1 and CDR2 are SQVTM and ANQGSEA. J lost 5 bases, V lost 6 bases, and 8 bases had no gene match. The CDR3 is 14 residues long. In nucleotides, the CDR3 is TGCAGCGTGGGGGGACAGGGGGCTATCAACGAGCAGTACTTC. This encodes CSVGGQGAINEQYF.

This chain links TRBV4-3 with TRBJ2-1, with D unresolved. V gave up 1 base and J gave up 8 bases, with 9 bases separating them. This CDR3 region has 13 residues. Germline CDR1 LGHNA, CDR2 YSLEER. The CDR3 region is CASSQGGFDEQFF. CDR3 nucleotides: TGCGCCAGCAGCCAAGGGGGTTTCGATGAGCAGTTCTTC.

CDR3 amino acids: CAIRGDRGNTEAFF. The CDR3 DNA reads TGTGCCATCAGGGGGGACAGGGGGAATACTGAAGCTTTCTTT. V usage is TRBV10-3 and J usage is TRBJ1-1; TRBD1 matches at 11 bases. Germline V gene sequence: CDR1 ENHRY, CDR2 SYGVKD. V shed 6 bases, J shed 5 bases, and the junction held 5 bases outside the gene matches. This CDR3 is built from 14 residues.

V gene TRBV7-9 combines with J gene TRBJ2-7, with D tentatively TRBD1 (6 bases). CDR1 is SEHNR and CDR2 is FQNEAQ in the germline V gene (reference sequence). V was pared by 4 bases and J by 2 bases, with 12 bases between. This CDR3 is built from 14 residues. The CDR3 sequence: CASSSGSGAYEQYF. As DNA, the CDR3 is TGTGCCAGCAGCTCCGGATCAGGGGCCTACGAGCAGTACTTC.

V and J are TRBV6-5 and TRBJ2-3; D might be TRBD1 or TRBD2, each matching 5 bases. Per the germline V gene, CDR1 is MNHEY and CDR2 is SVGAGI. The CDR3 has 14 residues. V was shortened by 7 bases and J by 2 bases, with 13 bases between the two germline ends. CDR3 DNA sequence: TGTGCCAGCACTCCGGGGCCGAACACAGATACGCAGTATTTT. Translated, it gives CASTPGPNTDTQYF.

The CDR3 region is CASSQEGQGTTEAFF. In DNA, the CDR3 is TGCGCCAGCAGCCAAGAGGGGCAGGGGACCACTGAAGCTTTCTTT. The genes are TRBV4-1 and TRBJ1-1; a weak D match, TRBD1 (6 bases). In germline, CDR1 is MGHRA, CDR2 YSYEKL. The CDR3 contains 15 residues. With 0 bases removed from V and 4 bases from J, the gap between germline ends came to 12 bases.

The chain is built from TRBV11-2 and TRBJ2-1; D is unclear. The CDR3 is 15 amino acids. The germline V and J ends were trimmed by 1 base and 5 bases, with 12 bases remaining between them. Per germline, CDR1 SGHAT and CDR2 FQNNGV. DNA of the CDR3: TGTGCCAGCAGCTTAGTCGTGACACCTCACAATGAGCAGTTCTTC. Translation: CASSLVVTPHNEQFF.

This chain uses TRBV6-1 with TRBJ2-1; 13 bases line up with TRBD2. V dropped 2 bases and J dropped 7; count of bases not matched to a gene: 2. There are 15 residues in the CDR3. CDR1 is MNHNS, CDR2 SASEGT, per germline. CDR3 nucleotides: TGTGCCAGCAGTGAACGACTAGCGGGGGGAAATGAGCAGTTCTTC. This gives the protein CASSERLAGGNEQFF.

The V gene is TRBV23-1, the J gene TRBJ1-2; no reliable D call. TRBV23-1 is labeled an ORF, and its function is uncertain. V lost 3 bases, J lost 4 bases, and 15 bases lay in between. The CDR3 is made up of 15 amino acids. The CDR3 loop is CASSHFREPRYGYTF. The CDR3 DNA follows: TGCGCCAGCAGTCATTTTAGGGAGCCCCGCTATGGCTACACCTTC.

The chain couples TRBV30 to TRBJ1-1, with D perhaps TRBD1 (5 bases). The germline V gene encodes CDR1 GTSNPN and CDR2 SVGIG (reference sequence). Trimming pared 2 bases from V and 4 bases from J, leaving 17 bases between. The CDR3 has 15 amino acids. The CDR3 DNA follows: TGTGCCTGGAGTCCGGGGCGGTTCAGGAGCACTGAAGCTTTCTTT. Its translation is CAWSPGRFRSTEAFF. Full variable domain (missing parts from reference TRBV30 and TRBJ1-1): SQTIHQWPATLVQPVGSPLSLECTVEGTSNPNLYWYRQAAGRGLQLLFYSVGIGQISSEVPQNLSASRPQDRQFILSSKKLLLSDSGFYLCAWSPGRFRSTEAFFGQGTRLTVV.

The J gene is TRBJ2-7, the V gene TRBV19; D ambiguous. This CDR3 contains 14 residues. Deletions cut 3 bases from V and 0 bases from J, with 9 bases between. Germline CDR1 and CDR2: LNHDA and SQIVND (reference sequence). CDR3 DNA sequence: TGTGCCAGTAGTATTAGCCCAGACTCCTACGAGCAGTACTTC. Translated: CASSISPDSYEQYF.

In DNA, the CDR3 is TGCGCCAGCAGCTATATGAGGGGTTACGAGCAGTACTTC. Protein sequence: CASSYMRGYEQYF. V usage is TRBV5-1 and J usage is TRBJ2-7; D may match TRBD1 or TRBD2 (5 bases each). This CDR3 is built from 13 residues. Per germline, CDR1 SGHRS and CDR2 YFSETQ. Trimming removed 3 bases from V and 4 bases from J, with 11 bases in between.

The chain combines TRBV7-8 with TRBJ1-1, with TRBD1 identical over 7 bases. CDR1 and CDR2 from the germline V gene are SGHVS and FQNEAQ. V dropped 3 bases and J dropped 1; count of bases not matched to a gene: 2. CDR3 length: 14 residues. The CDR3 reads CASSLGTANTEAFF. The CDR3, as DNA: TGTGCCAGCAGCTTGGGGACAGCGAACACTGAAGCTTTCTTT.

This chain uses TRBV4-2 with TRBJ2-5, with TRBD2 as a possible D gene (6 bases). This CDR3 has 16 amino acids. CDR1 is LGHNA and CDR2 is YNFKEQ in the germline V gene. The V end lost 0 bases, the J end lost 5 bases, and 16 bases lay between the germline ends. The CDR3 spells CASSQERGGKGETQYF. The CDR3 nucleotides are TGTGCCAGCAGCCAAGAACGTGGGGGGAAGGGGGAGACCCAGTACTTC.